The next 28 T cell receptor beta chains were all read from a single sample in a study of OX40 agonist ivuxolimab in advanced cancers. Sequenced by immunoSEQ multiplex PCR; TCRdb stores in-frame clones only, minus some. Counted here are more than 55,000 clones, nearly 90% occurring once; the ten biggest clones make up about 5.5%. The sample here was CD4+ or CD8+ T cells sorted from blood, taken in a trial of the OX40 agonist ivuxolimab. Receptor source: an adult with an advanced solid tumor such as melanoma, head and neck, liver or kidney cancer.

The rearrangement joins TRBV4-2 to TRBJ1-1; 10 nucleotides match TRBD1. V lost 8 bases to trimming and J lost 6 bases; unmatched junction nucleotides: 9. The CDR3 length is 14 residues. Germline CDR1 and CDR2: LGHNA and YNFKEQ. The CDR3 protein is CASERDRGSSEAFF. CDR3 DNA: TGTGCCAGCGAGCGGGACAGGGGCTCTTCTGAAGCTTTCTTT.

As to this clone: Sequence at one end of the junction differs from germline and may be a read error. The V gene is TRBV5-5, the J gene TRBJ2-3; 15 nucleotides line up with TRBD2. Germline loops: CDR1 SGHKS, CDR2 YYEKEE (reference sequence). The length of the CDR3 is 13 residues. The CDR3 here is CASSPEGLAGGQF. The CDR3 DNA follows: TGTGCCAGCAGCCCGGAAGGACTAGCGGGGGGGCAATTT.

The CDR3: CSAREDWMEFF. CDR3 nucleotide sequence: TGCAGTGCTAGAGAGGACTGGATGGAGTTCTTC. The chain has TRBV20-1 and TRBJ2-1; perhaps TRBD2 as D (5 bases). This CDR3 comprises 11 residues. CDR1 DFQATT and CDR2 SNEGSKA come from the germline V gene (reference sequence). V lost 0 bases and J 14 bases, leaving 11 bases between the germline ends.

The chain uses TRBV6-4 and TRBJ2-3, with D possibly TRBD2 on 6 matching bases. Per germline, CDR1 MRHNA and CDR2 SNTAGT. V shed 2 bases and J shed 1 base, with 10 bases lying between them. This CDR3 contains 15 residues. The CDR3 coding sequence is TGTGCCAGCAGTGACCGCGGGGCGGGCACAGATACGCAGTATTTT. Amino acids: CASSDRGAGTDTQYF.

The rearrangement uses TRBV7-2 and TRBJ2-7; D tentatively reads TRBD1 or TRBD2 (5 bases each). Looked up from germline, CDR1 is SGHTA and CDR2 is FQGNSA. The CDR3 sequence is 15 residues long. V lost 1 base and J 0 bases, leaving 10 bases between the germline ends. The CDR3 DNA follows: TGTGCCAGCAGCTTAGGAGGGGCGGGCTCCTACGAGCAGTACTTC. Amino acids: CASSLGGAGSYEQYF.

The J gene is TRBJ2-3, the V gene TRBV10-3; D is perhaps TRBD2 (5 bases). CDR1 and CDR2 (germline): ENHRY, SYGVKD. Deletions cut 5 bases from V and 4 bases from J, with 19 bases between. There are 16 residues in the CDR3. DNA for the CDR3: TGTGCCATCAGTTCTTCGACGGAGGCCGGAGCAGATACGCAGTATTTT. This gives the protein CAISSSTEAGADTQYF.

V usage is TRBV30 and J usage is TRBJ2-3; TRBD2 matches at 9 bases. This CDR3 is 14 amino acids long. The junction had 8 bases not matched to a gene; V was cut back by 3 bases and J by 7 bases. The V gene's germline CDR1 is GTSNPN and CDR2 SVGIG (reference sequence). The CDR3 loop is CAWRSASGTHTQYF. DNA for the CDR3: TGTGCCTGGAGATCAGCTAGCGGGACACATACGCAGTATTTT.

This rearrangement joins TRBV5-6 to TRBJ2-5, with 8 bases matching TRBD1. With V trimmed by 8 bases and J by 2 bases, 8 bases remained unmatched. The germline CDR1 and CDR2 sequences are SGHDT and YYEEEE. This CDR3 comprises 14 residues. This CDR3 reads CASPTGEQQETQYF. CDR3 DNA: TGTGCCAGTCCGACAGGGGAACAACAAGAGACCCAGTACTTC.

The chain is built from TRBV5-4 and TRBJ2-1; TRBD1 matches at 10 bases. Germline trimming cut 1 base from V and 8 bases from J; bases unmatched to any gene: 6. Germline CDR1 and CDR2: SGHNT and YYREEE (reference sequence). This CDR3 is 15 amino acids long. This CDR3 reads CASSLPPGQGYEQFF. CDR3 in DNA: TGTGCCAGCAGCTTGCCGCCGGGACAGGGGTATGAGCAGTTCTTC. Full variable domain (remainder filled in from reference TRBV5-4 and TRBJ2-1): ETGVTQSPTHLIKTRGQQVTLRCSSQSGHNTVSWYQQALGQGPQFIFQYYREEENGRGNFPPRFSGLQFPNYSSELNVNALELDDSALYLCASSLPPGQGYEQFFGPGTRLTVL.

As DNA, the CDR3 is TGTGCCAGTAGTCCAGTTATCGGGGTGAACACTGAAGCTTTCTTT. Its translation: CASSPVIGVNTEAFF. This chain links TRBV19 with TRBJ1-1; the D is unclear. Germline V gene sequence: CDR1 LNHDA, CDR2 SQIVND (reference sequence). Trimming took off 5 bases at V and 0 bases at J, with 13 bases between the two ends. The CDR3 spans 15 residues.

This chain connects TRBV18 to TRBJ2-2, with 11 bases lining up with TRBD1. The CDR3 totals 18 residues. J was trimmed by 3 bases and V by 4 bases; bases with no gene match: 10. Germline CDR1 reads KGHSH; CDR2 reads LQKENI. As DNA, the CDR3 is TGTGCCAGCTCACTGAGAAACCGGGGACAGGGGGACACCGGGGAGCTGTTTTTT. Translation gives CASSLRNRGQGDTGELFF. The full variable domain, completed using reference TRBV18 and TRBJ2-2, is NAGVMQNPRHLVRRRGQEARLRCSPMKGHSHVYWYRQLPEEGLKFMVYLQKENIIDESGMPKERFSAEFPKEGPSILRIQQVVRGDSAAYFCASSLRNRGQGDTGELFFGEGSRLTVL.

This sequence joins TRBV5-1 and TRBJ2-7; 7 positions agree with TRBD1. The CDR3 sequence is 16 residues long. CDR1 and CDR2 from the germline V gene are SGHRS and YFSETQ. J gave up 6 bases and V 2 bases, and 14 bases lay outside the gene matches. In DNA, the CDR3 is TGCGCCAGCAGCTTACAGGACAGGACCTCTGGGGCCGAGCAGTACTTC. This sequence encodes CASSLQDRTSGAEQYF.

This clone was seen only once. The rearrangement links TRBV7-2 to TRBJ2-1; TRBD2 is a possible D gene (5 bases). CDR1 and CDR2 (germline): SGHTA, FQGNSA. The CDR3 runs to 14 residues. V lost 1 base and J 2 bases, leaving 6 bases between the germline ends. The CDR3 DNA follows: TGTGCCAGCAGCTTAGGGCGGGCCTACAATGAGCAGTTCTTC. Translated: CASSLGRAYNEQFF.

This rearrangement joins TRBV6-6 to TRBJ1-2, with D tentatively TRBD1 (5 bases). Germline V gene data show CDR1 as MNHNY and CDR2 as SVGAGI (reference sequence). The CDR3 spans 15 residues. V was cut by 2 bases and J by 4 bases, with 14 bases left in between. The CDR3 DNA reads as TGTGCCAGCAGTTACCCCCTGGACACATCCTATGGCTACACCTTC. Its translation is CASSYPLDTSYGYTF.

In its sample, this clone was seen once. The V call is TRBV6-4, the J call TRBJ2-2; 8 positions agree with TRBD2. With 6 bases clipped from V and 7 bases from J, the junction kept 7 bases outside the gene matches. The CDR3 spans 14 residues. CDR1 MRHNA and CDR2 SNTAGT come from the germline V gene. The CDR3 reads CASSGLAGVGELFF. In DNA, the CDR3 is TGTGCCAGCAGCGGACTAGCAGGTGTCGGGGAGCTGTTTTTT.

This clone is medium-sized (0.01 to 0.1%) in the sample. The rearrangement links TRBV30 to TRBJ2-1; maybe TRBD2 (5 bases). Germline values: CDR1 GTSNPN, CDR2 SVGIG (reference sequence). Trimming left V 6 bases short and J 2 bases short, with 11 bases between. This CDR3 comprises 13 residues. In DNA form, the CDR3 reads TGTGCCTGTACGACCGGGGCCTACAATGAGCAGTTCTTC. Amino acid sequence: CACTTGAYNEQFF.

The V call is TRBV2, the J call TRBJ2-7; D is unclear. This CDR3 comprises 16 residues. Germline CDR1 is SNHLY and CDR2 is FYNNEI. Trimming removed 1 base at V and 0 bases at J, with 13 bases between. This CDR3 is CASSEGRSAISYEQYF. The CDR3 region has the DNA TGTGCCAGCAGTGAAGGCCGGTCTGCTATCTCCTACGAGCAGTACTTC.

Comment on this clone: One junction end disagrees with the germline gene, perhaps due to a read error. The chain recombines TRBV29-1 with TRBJ1-4; unclear D gene. Germline values: CDR1 SQVTM, CDR2 ANQGSEA. The CDR3 is 12 amino acids. The CDR3 sequence: CSVKEPLEKLFF. The CDR3 region has the DNA TGCAGCGTTAAAGAACCCTTAGAAAAACTGTTTTTT.

The chain joins TRBV28 to TRBJ2-5, with D unresolved. The CDR3 has 11 residues. V was shortened by 6 bases and J by 1 base, with 3 bases between the two germline ends. Per the germline V gene, CDR1 is MDHEN and CDR2 is SYDVKM. The CDR3 DNA reads as TGTGCCAGCAGCCTCCAAGAGACCCAGTACTTC. It specifies CASSLQETQYF.

The CDR3, as DNA: TGTGCCAGCAGCGTAGATAACGGGACCAGAGACTATTATAGCAATCAGCCCCAGCATTTT. It codes for CASSVDNGTRDYYSNQPQHF. V and J are TRBV9 and TRBJ1-5, with a tentative D call TRBD1 (5 bases). The CDR3 is 20 residues long. Germline CDR1 SGDLS, CDR2 YYNGEE. Deletions cut 0 bases from V and 0 bases from J, with 22 bases between.

The V call is TRBV19, the J call TRBJ1-5, with unresolved D. CDR3 size: 13 residues. Trimming removed 3 bases from V and 9 bases from J, with 12 bases in between. Germline loops: CDR1 LNHDA, CDR2 SQIVND (reference sequence). This chain's CDR3 is CASSIQYQLPQHF. The CDR3, as DNA: TGTGCCAGTAGTATTCAATATCAACTGCCCCAGCATTTT.

The chain carries TRBV18 and TRBJ2-1, with 15 bases that match TRBD2. Germline trimming cut 2 bases from V and 15 bases from J; bases unmatched to any gene: 8. Germline V gene lookup returns CDR1 KGHSH and CDR2 LQKENI. The CDR3 spans 15 residues. CDR3 bases: TGTGCCAGCTCACCAGGGACTAGCGGGAGGTTTTCCTTGTTCTTC. Amino acids: CASSPGTSGRFSLFF.

The chain joins TRBV7-9 to TRBJ2-5; D possibly uses TRBD1 or TRBD2 (5 bases each). The germline V and J ends were trimmed by 3 bases and 2 bases, with 10 bases remaining between them. CDR3 size: 14 residues. Germline values: CDR1 SEHNR, CDR2 FQNEAQ (reference sequence). CDR3 residues: CASSFRGEQETQYF. DNA of the CDR3: TGTGCCAGCAGCTTTAGAGGGGAACAAGAGACCCAGTACTTC.

V usage is TRBV7-2 and J usage is TRBJ1-1; no firm D call. The CDR3 totals 13 residues. V was pared by 5 bases and J by 4 bases, with 11 bases between. Germline assignment: CDR1 SGHTA and CDR2 FQGNSA. The CDR3 is CASSIQLGTEAFF. CDR3 DNA: TGTGCCAGCAGCATACAGTTGGGCACTGAAGCTTTCTTT.

This chain uses TRBV10-2 with TRBJ2-2; a weak D match, TRBD1 (5 bases). V lost 3 bases and J lost 2, with 7 bases in between. Germline V gives CDR1 WSHSY, CDR2 SAAADI. The CDR3 length is 14 residues. CDR3: CASSDRGNTGELFF. CDR3 coding DNA: TGCGCCAGCAGTGATAGGGGCAACACCGGGGAGCTGTTTTTT.

This clone has only a few counts. The genes are TRBV7-2 and TRBJ1-1; D remains ambiguous. Trimming removed 4 bases from V and 11 bases from J, with 11 bases in between. Per the germline V gene, CDR1 is SGHTA and CDR2 is FQGNSA. This CDR3 is built from 11 residues. The CDR3: CASSYNSGAFF. For the CDR3, the DNA is TGTGCCAGCAGCTATAACAGCGGGGCTTTCTTT.

The V call is TRBV4-3, the J call TRBJ1-4; no definite D call. Trimming shortened V by 4 bases and J by 8 bases, and 11 bases separated the two germline ends. The CDR3 spans 13 residues. Germline V CDR1 and CDR2: LGHNA, YSLEER. The CDR3 sequence: CASSPSLGEKLFF. The CDR3 bases are TGCGCCAGCAGCCCATCTCTGGGCGAAAAACTGTTTTTT.

This chain joins TRBV19 and TRBJ1-2; 8 nucleotides align to TRBD1. This CDR3 has 13 amino acids. Germline CDR1 and CDR2: LNHDA and SQIVND (reference sequence). Trimming cost V 6 bases and J 8 bases; bases outside gene matches: 8. The CDR3 coding sequence is TGTGCCAGTAGGAGTGGACAGGGAGGAGGCTACACCTTC. Protein product: CASRSGQGGGYTF.